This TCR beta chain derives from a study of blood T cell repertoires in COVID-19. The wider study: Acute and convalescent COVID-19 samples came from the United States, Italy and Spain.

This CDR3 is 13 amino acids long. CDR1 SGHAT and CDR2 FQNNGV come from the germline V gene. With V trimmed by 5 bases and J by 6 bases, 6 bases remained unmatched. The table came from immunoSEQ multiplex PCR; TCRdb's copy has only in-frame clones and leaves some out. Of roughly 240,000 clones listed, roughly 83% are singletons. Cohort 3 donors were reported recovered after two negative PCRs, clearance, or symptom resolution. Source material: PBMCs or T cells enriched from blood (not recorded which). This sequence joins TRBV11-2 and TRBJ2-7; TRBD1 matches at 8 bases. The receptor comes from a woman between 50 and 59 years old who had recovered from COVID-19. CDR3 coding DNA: TGTGCCAGCAGCCAAGACAGGGGTAGCGAGCAGTACTTC. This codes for CASSQDRGSEQYF.